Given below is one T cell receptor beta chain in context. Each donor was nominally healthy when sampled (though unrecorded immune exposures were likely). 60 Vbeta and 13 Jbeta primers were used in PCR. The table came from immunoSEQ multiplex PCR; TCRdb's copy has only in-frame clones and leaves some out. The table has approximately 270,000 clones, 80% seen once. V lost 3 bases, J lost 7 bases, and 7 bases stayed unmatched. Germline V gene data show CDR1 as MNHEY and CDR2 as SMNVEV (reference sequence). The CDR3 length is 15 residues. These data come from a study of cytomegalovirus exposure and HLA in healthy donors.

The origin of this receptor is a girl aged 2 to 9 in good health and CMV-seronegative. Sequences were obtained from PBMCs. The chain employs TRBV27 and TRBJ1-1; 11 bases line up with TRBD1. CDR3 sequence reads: CASSFGQGAQNEAFF. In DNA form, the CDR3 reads TGTGCCAGCAGTTTTGGACAGGGGGCTCAGAATGAAGCTTTCTTT.